This T cell receptor (beta chain) was identified during a study of PD-L1 blockade in urothelial cancer. Study information: Of around 31 patients, twenty-five were males with bladder-origin urothelial cancer. Study results and caveats: Greater 3-week expansion of tumor-associated blood clones was recorded for durable-benefit patients.

This CDR3 region has 17 residues. The germline CDR1 and CDR2 sequences are LNHDA and SQIVND (reference sequence). With 8 bases clipped from V and 1 base from J, the junction kept 10 bases outside the gene matches. In regard to this clone: What it recognizes is unknown.

Clones were sequenced by immunoSEQ multiplex PCR, and TCRdb holds only the in-frame ones, with some missing. The sample has approximately 24,000 clones, around nine tenths seen once. This TCR derives from a man in his fifties with urothelial cancer. The chain joins TRBV19 to TRBJ2-5; TRBD2 aligns across 13 bases. Material: PBMCs, obtained around atezolizumab (anti-PD-L1) treatment. The CDR3 bases are TGTGCCAGTCACCCCATCGGACTAGCGGGAGTCCAAGAGACCCAGTACTTC. Protein sequence: CASHPIGLAGVQETQYF.